The source of this T cell receptor beta chain is a study of T cell changes during pregnancy in multiple sclerosis. V trimming: 6 bases; J trimming: 8 bases; junction bases outside the gene matches: 3. Per the germline V gene, CDR1 is MNHEY and CDR2 is SVGAGI. The CDR3 consists of 12 residues. Sequencing was performed with immunoSEQ multiplex PCR; in TCRdb, only in-frame clones are kept and a portion is missing. This table holds around 40,000 clones, roughly nine tenths found once. The source material was CD4+ T cells from peripheral blood mononuclear cells, sampled in the first trimester of pregnancy. This chain uses TRBV6-5 with TRBJ1-4; 7 bases map to TRBD1. The TCR originated in a female donor with multiple sclerosis, enrolled in a pregnancy study. CDR3 nucleotides: TGTGCCAGCAGCCAGGGGGGCGAAAAACTGTTTTTT. Translated, it gives CASSQGGEKLFF.